The rows below give T cell receptor beta chains drawn from one sample of a study of glioma-infiltrating T cells. MiXCR was run by TCRdb on the multiplex PCR reads, yielding one entry per CDR3 protein. The table shows around 100,000 distinct CDR3 sequences, with less than 30% occurring only once. The sequenced material came from glioma tissue, nonneoplastic brain tissue, or PBMCs (not recorded which). These receptor sequences come from a human donor with low-grade glioma or glioblastoma, undergoing nonglioma brain surgery, or in good health (not recorded which). CDR3s include the opening cysteine and the closing phenylalanine or tryptophan. Each record gives: V gene, D gene, J gene, clone size, CDR3 DNA, CDR3 protein. A D gene is named only where the DNA matches it firmly. Clone size is given for some rows only: seen once, a few or many times, or a class if the clone is expanded.

>TRBV4-2|TRBD2|TRBJ2-1|-
TGTGCCAGCAGCCAAGATAGTAGCGGGGGGACACGGACGCAGTTCTTC
CASSQDSSGGTRTQFF
>TRBV28|-|TRBJ1-4|many
TGTGCCAGCAGCCTAGGGGGGTTAGAACTGTTTTTT
CASSLGGLELFF
>TRBV6-1|-|TRBJ2-7|many
TGTGCCAGCAGACGCGTTGACAGCTCCTACGAGCAGTACTTC
CASRRVDSSYEQYF
>TRBV6-5|-|TRBJ1-1|-
TGTGCCAGCAGTTATATTTCCGGGATAGGGGGGCGGTACGGCACTGAAGTTCTCTTT
CASSYISGIGGRYGTEVLF
>TRBV7-2|TRBD1|TRBJ2-6|many
TGTGCCAGCAGCTTAAAACCGCCGGGACAGGGTATCTCTGGGGCCAACGTCCTGACTTTC
CASSLKPPGQGISGANVLTF
>TRBV20-1|TRBD1|TRBJ2-3|many
TGCAGTGCTCGGCCGGGACAGGAGAGCACAGATACGCAGTATTTT
CSARPGQESTDTQYF
>TRBV7-9|-|TRBJ2-3|-
TGTGCCAGCAGTTGGACCAAGGGGACGGATACGCAGTATTTT
CASSWTKGTDTQYF
>TRBV5-4|-|TRBJ1-1|many
TGTGCCAGCAGCTTGTACCGGAGTGGATTCACTGAAGCTTTCTTT
CASSLYRSGFTEAFF
>TRBV7-2|-|TRBJ2-1|-
TGTGCCAGCAGCTTTTCGGGACCGGTCCTAAATGAGCAGTTCTTC
CASSFSGPVLNEQFF
>TRBV6-1|TRBD1|TRBJ2-1|many
TGTGCCAGCACCAGGGACAGACAATACAATGAGCAGTTCTTC
CASTRDRQYNEQFF
>TRBV27|-|TRBJ2-7|many
TGTGCCAGCAAAGAGGGGTTGAGCTCCTACGAGCAGTACTTC
CASKEGLSSYEQYF
>TRBV2|-|TRBJ1-1|-
TGTGCCAGCGGTGGAGGAAATCGACGTTCAGCTTTCTTT
CASGGGNRRSAFF
>TRBV7-2|-|TRBJ2-7|many
TGTGCCAGCAGCTCATACTACGAGCAGTACTTC
CASSSYYEQYF
>TRBV20-1|-|TRBJ2-1|many
TGCAGTTTAGGCAGGGTGGGTTCCTACAATGAGCAGTTCTTC
CSLGRVGSYNEQFF
>TRBV18|-|TRBJ2-5|few
TGTGCCAGCTCACACCCCGGGACAAATCAAGAGACCCAGTACTTC
CASSHPGTNQETQYF
>TRBV20-1|TRBD1|TRBJ1-1|many
TGCAGTGCCCCCTACAGGGGCTCGGGCACTGAAGCTTTCTTT
CSAPYRGSGTEAFF
>TRBV10-3|-|TRBJ1-6|many
TGTGCCATCAGTGACGTTCAGGATTCACCCCTCCACTTT
CAISDVQDSPLHF
>TRBV11-2|-|TRBJ2-5|-
TGTGCCAGCAGCCCTGAGGACTTTAACTTGTGCTTC
CASSPEDFNLCF
>TRBV7-2|-|TRBJ1-5|once
TGTGCCAGCAGCCCGGCGGCGGGGGCGACCGGGAGGACCCAGCATTTT
CASSPAAGATGRTQHF
>TRBV7-2|-|TRBJ2-4|few
TGTGCCAGCAGCTTCAAACTCGCGACCAAAAACATTCAGTACTTC
CASSFKLATKNIQYF
>TRBV24-1|TRBD1|TRBJ2-6|-
TGTGCCACCAGCGGGACAGGGGCACATTCTGGGGCCAACTTCCTGACTTTC
CATSGTGAHSGANFLTF
>TRBV29-1|TRBD2|TRBJ2-5|few
TGCAGCGTCAATGTAGCGGGGAGACAAGAGACCCAGTACTTC
CSVNVAGRQETQYF
>TRBV7-8|TRBD2|TRBJ2-3|many
TGTGCCAGCAACCTAGCGGGGGGCTATTCTACGCAGTATTTT
CASNLAGGYSTQYF
>TRBV6-4|-|TRBJ1-1|-
TGTGCCAGCAGTGACTCAGCGGGGGAGAAAACTGAAGCTTTCTTT
CASSDSAGEKTEAFF
>TRBV20-1|TRBD1|TRBJ1-2|many
TGCAGTGCCTGGGGACAGGGCTATGGCTACACCTTC
CSAWGQGYGYTF
>TRBV3-1|-|TRBJ1-1|many
TGTGCCAGCAGCCAAGATCTTACAGGTCCAGCTTTCTTT
CASSQDLTGPAFF
>TRBV12-3/TRBV12-4|-|TRBJ2-5|-
TGTGCCAGCAGACCCAGGGGAGAGACCCAGTACTTC
CASRPRGETQYF